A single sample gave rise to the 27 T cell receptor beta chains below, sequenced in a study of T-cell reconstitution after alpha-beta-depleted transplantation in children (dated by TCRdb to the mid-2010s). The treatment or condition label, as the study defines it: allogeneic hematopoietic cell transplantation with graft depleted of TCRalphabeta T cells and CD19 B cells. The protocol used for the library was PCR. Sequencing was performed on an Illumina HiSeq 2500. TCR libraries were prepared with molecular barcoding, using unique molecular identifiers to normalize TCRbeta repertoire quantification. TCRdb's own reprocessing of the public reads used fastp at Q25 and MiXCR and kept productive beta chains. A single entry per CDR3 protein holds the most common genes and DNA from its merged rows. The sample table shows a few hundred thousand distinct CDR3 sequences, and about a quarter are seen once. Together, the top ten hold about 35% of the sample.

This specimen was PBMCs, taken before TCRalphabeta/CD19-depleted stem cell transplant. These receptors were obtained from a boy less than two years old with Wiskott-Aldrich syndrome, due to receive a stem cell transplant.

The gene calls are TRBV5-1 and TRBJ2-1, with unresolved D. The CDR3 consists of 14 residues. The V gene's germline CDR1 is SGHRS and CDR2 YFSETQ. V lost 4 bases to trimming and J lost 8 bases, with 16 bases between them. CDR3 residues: CASSQNYITDEQFF. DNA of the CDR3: TGCGCCAGCAGCCAAAACTACATAACGGATGAGCAGTTCTTC. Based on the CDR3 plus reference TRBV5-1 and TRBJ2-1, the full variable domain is KAGVTQTPRYLIKTRGQQVTLSCSPISGHRSVSWYQQTPGQGLQFLFEYFSETQRNKGNFPGRFSGRQFSNSRSEMNVSTLELGDSALYLCASSQNYITDEQFFGPGTRLTVL.

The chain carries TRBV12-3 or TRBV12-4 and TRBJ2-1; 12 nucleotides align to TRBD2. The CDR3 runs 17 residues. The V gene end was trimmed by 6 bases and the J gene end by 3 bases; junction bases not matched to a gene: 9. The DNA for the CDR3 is TGTGCCAGCAGCCCAAGACTAGCGGGAGCCCTCTACAATGAGCAGTTCTTC. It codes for CASSPRLAGALYNEQFF.

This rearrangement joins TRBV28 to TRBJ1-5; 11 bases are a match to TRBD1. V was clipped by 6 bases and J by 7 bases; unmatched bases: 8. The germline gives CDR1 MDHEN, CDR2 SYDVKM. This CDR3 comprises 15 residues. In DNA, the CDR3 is TGTGCCAGCAGGCTTCGGACAGGGGGCGGGCAGCCCCAGCATTTT. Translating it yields CASRLRTGGGQPQHF.

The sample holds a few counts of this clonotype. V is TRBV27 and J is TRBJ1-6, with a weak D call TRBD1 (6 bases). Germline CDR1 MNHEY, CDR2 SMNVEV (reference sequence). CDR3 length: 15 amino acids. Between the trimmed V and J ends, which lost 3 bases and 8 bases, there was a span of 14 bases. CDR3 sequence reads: CASSLTTGFDSPLHF. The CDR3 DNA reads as TGTGCCAGCAGTTTGACCACAGGGTTCGATTCACCCCTCCACTTT.

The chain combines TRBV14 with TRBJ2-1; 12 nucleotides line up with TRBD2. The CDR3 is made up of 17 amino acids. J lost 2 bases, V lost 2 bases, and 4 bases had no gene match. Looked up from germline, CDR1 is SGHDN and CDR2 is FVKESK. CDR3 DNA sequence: TGTGCCAGCAGCCAATTTTCTAGCGGGAGGGCCTACAATGAGCAGTTCTTC. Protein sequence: CASSQFSSGRAYNEQFF.

CDR3 coding DNA: TGTGCCAGCAGTGAACCGAGCGGGACAGAGACCCAGTACTTC. Translated, it gives CASSEPSGTETQYF. V and J are TRBV6-1 and TRBJ2-5; 7 bases are a match to TRBD2. Germline loops: CDR1 MNHNS, CDR2 SASEGT. The CDR3 covers 14 residues. V lost 2 bases and J lost 4; bases outside the gene matches: 4.

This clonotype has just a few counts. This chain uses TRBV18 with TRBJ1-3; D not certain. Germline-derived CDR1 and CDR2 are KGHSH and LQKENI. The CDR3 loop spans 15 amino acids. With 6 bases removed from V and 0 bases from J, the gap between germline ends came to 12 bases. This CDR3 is CASSDGRISGNTIYF. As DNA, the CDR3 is TGTGCCAGCTCGGATGGGCGGATCTCTGGAAACACCATATATTTT.

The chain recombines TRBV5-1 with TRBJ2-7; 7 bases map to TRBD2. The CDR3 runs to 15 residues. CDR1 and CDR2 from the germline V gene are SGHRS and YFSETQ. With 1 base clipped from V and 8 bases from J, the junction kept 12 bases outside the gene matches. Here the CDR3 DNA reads TGCGCCAGCAGCTTGTCTCTTAGCGGGCCAACTAAGCAGTACTTC. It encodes CASSLSLSGPTKQYF.

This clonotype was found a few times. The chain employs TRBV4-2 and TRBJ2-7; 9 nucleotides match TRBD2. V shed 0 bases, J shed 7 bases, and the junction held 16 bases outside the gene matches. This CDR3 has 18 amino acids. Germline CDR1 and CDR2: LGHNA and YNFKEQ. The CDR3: CASSQDKGLGSGSEEQYF. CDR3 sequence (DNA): TGTGCCAGCAGCCAAGATAAAGGGCTTGGTAGCGGGAGTGAAGAGCAGTACTTC.

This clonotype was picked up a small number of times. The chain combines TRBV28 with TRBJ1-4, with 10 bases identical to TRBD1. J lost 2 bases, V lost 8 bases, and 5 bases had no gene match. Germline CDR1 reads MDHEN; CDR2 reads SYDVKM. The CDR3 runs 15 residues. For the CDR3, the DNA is TGTGCCAGCTCCGGACAGGGGGGGACTAATGAAAAACTGTTTTTT. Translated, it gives CASSGQGGTNEKLFF.

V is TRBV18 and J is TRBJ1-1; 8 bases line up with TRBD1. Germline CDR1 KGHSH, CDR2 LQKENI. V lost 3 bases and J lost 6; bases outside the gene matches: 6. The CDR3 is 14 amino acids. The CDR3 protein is CASSPSTGESEAFF. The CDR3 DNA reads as TGTGCCAGCTCACCGTCGACAGGGGAGTCTGAAGCTTTCTTT.

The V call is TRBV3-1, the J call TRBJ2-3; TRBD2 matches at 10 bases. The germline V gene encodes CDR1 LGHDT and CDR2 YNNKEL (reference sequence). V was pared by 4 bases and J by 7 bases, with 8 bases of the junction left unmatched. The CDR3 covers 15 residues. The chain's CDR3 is CASSPLAGSSNTQYF. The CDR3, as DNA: TGTGCCAGCAGCCCACTAGCGGGGTCCTCGAATACGCAGTATTTT.

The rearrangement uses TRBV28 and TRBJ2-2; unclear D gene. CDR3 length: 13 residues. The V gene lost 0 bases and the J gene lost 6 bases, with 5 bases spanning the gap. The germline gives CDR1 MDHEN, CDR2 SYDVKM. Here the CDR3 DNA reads TGTGCCAGCAGTTTATGGAATTCCGGGGAGCTGTTTTTT. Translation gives CASSLWNSGELFF.

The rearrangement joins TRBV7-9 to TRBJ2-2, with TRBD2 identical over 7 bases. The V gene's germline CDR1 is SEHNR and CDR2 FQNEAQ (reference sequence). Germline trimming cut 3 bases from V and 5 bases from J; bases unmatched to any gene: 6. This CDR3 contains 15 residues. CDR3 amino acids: CASSFTRGFTGELFF. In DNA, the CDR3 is TGTGCCAGCAGCTTCACGCGGGGGTTTACCGGGGAGCTGTTTTTT.

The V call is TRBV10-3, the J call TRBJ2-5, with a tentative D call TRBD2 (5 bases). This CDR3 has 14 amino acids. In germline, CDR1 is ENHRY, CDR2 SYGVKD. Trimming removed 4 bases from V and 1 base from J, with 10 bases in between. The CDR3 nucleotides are TGTGCCATCAGTGGTGAGGGATTCCAAGAGACCCAGTACTTC. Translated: CAISGEGFQETQYF.

The CDR3: CSVEALAGLTDTQYF. The DNA for the CDR3 is TGCAGCGTTGAGGCTCTAGCGGGGCTCACAGATACGCAGTATTTT. The J gene is TRBJ2-3, the V gene TRBV29-1, with TRBD2 identical over 9 bases. The CDR3 consists of 15 residues. Trimming at V came to 3 bases and at J to 2 bases, leaving 6 bases not matched to a gene. Germline CDR1 SQVTM, CDR2 ANQGSEA.

CDR3 sequence reads: CSARGTVNNSPLHF. CDR3 DNA: TGCAGTGCGCGGGGGACAGTAAATAATTCACCCCTCCACTTT. The V and J genes are TRBV20-1 and TRBJ1-6; 7 bases match TRBD1. J was trimmed by 5 bases and V by 6 bases; bases with no gene match: 7. Germline CDR1 is DFQATT and CDR2 is SNEGSKA (reference sequence). This CDR3 has 14 amino acids.

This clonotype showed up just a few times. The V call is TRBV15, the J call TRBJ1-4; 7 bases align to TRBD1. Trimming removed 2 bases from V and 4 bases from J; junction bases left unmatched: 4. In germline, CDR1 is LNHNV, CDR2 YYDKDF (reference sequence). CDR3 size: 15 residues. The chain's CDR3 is CATSRRGLINEKLFF. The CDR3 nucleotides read TGTGCCACCAGCAGAAGGGGGCTGATTAATGAAAAACTGTTTTTT.

This CDR3 is CASSPVHALAQETQYF. CDR3 in DNA: TGTGCCAGCTCACCAGTTCACGCACTAGCCCAAGAGACCCAGTACTTC. This chain connects TRBV18 to TRBJ2-5; D perhaps matches TRBD2 (6 bases). Trimming cost V 2 bases and J 1 base, with 14 bases left between them. The CDR3 totals 16 residues. The germline V gene encodes CDR1 KGHSH and CDR2 LQKENI. Full variable domain (remainder filled in from reference TRBV18 and TRBJ2-5): NAGVMQNPRHLVRRRGQEARLRCSPMKGHSHVYWYRQLPEEGLKFMVYLQKENIIDESGMPKERFSAEFPKEGPSILRIQQVVRGDSAAYFCASSPVHALAQETQYFGPGTRLLVL.

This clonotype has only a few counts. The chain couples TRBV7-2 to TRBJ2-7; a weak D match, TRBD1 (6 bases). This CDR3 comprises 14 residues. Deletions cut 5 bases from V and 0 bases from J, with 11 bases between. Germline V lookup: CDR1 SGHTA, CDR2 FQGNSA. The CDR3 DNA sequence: TGTGCCAGCAGCAGGGGACATAGCTCCTACGAGCAGTACTTC. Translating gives CASSRGHSSYEQYF.

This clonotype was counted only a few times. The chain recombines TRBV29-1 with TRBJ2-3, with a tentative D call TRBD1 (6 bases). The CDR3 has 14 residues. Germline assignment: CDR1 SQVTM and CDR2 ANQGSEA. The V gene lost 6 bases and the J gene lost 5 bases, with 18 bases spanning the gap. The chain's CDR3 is CSVCIQGRGDTQYF. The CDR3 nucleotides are TGCAGCGTCTGTATACAGGGACGGGGAGATACGCAGTATTTT.

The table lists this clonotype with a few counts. The CDR3 sequence is CASSLWEDTQYF. In nucleotides, the CDR3 is TGCGCCAGCAGCTTGTGGGAGGATACGCAGTATTTT. This sequence joins TRBV5-1 and TRBJ2-3, with D possibly being TRBD2 (5 bases). In germline, CDR1 is SGHRS, CDR2 YFSETQ. The CDR3 loop spans 12 amino acids. Trimming took 1 base from V and 6 from J, leaving 6 bases between them.

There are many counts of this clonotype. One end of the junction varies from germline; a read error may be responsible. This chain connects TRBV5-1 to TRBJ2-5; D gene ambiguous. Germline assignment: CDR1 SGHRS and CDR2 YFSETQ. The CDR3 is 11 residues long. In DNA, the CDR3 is TGTGCCAGCAGCTTAGTAGAGACCCAGTACTTC. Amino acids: CASSLVETQYF.

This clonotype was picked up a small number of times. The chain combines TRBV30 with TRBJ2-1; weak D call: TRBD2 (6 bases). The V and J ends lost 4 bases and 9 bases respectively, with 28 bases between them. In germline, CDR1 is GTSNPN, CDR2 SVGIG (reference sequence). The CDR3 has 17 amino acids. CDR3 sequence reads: CAWMYPRAREGFGEQFF. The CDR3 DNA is TGTGCCTGGATGTATCCTCGGGCGCGGGAAGGTTTCGGTGAGCAGTTCTTC.

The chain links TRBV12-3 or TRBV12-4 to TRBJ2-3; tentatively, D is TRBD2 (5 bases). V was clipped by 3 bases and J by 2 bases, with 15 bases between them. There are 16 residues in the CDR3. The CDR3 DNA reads TGTGCCAGCAGTTTTGTTTGGAGCGGTTACACAGATACGCAGTATTTT. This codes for CASSFVWSGYTDTQYF.

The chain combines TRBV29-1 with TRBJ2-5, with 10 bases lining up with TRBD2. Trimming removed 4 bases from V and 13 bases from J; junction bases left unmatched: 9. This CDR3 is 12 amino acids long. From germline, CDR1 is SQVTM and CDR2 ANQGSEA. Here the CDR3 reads CSVAQREGVRYF. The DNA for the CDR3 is TGCAGCGTTGCACAGCGGGAGGGCGTGAGGTACTTC.

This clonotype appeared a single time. CDR3 sequence (DNA): TGTGCCAGCAGCCGGTTGGGACTACCTTACAATGAGCAGTTCTTC. Translation: CASSRLGLPYNEQFF. The chain is built from TRBV27 and TRBJ2-1; TRBD2 agrees at 7 bases. The CDR3 sequence is 15 residues long. The ends lost 6 bases at V and 4 bases at J; junction bases unmatched: 9. The germline gives CDR1 MNHEY, CDR2 SMNVEV (reference sequence).